Detailed here is one T cell receptor beta chain. Its antigen is currently unknown. Total RNA, at least 6 micrograms per sample, was extracted from PBMCs. The V gene's germline CDR1 is SGHTS and CDR2 YDEGEE. Trimming cost V 4 bases and J 2 bases, with 17 bases left between them. The CDR3 spans 16 residues. The source of the sample is a study of blood T cells in healthy people across ages. Primed by a sample-barcoded 5' primer and a J-beta primer mix, a second PCR proceeded for about 7 to 11 cycles. A tag from a template-switch adaptor with 12 random nucleotides marked each cDNA molecule. One entry per CDR3 protein, called by TCRdb with MiXCR from the 5' RACE reads. The table shows roughly 1.7 million distinct CDR3 sequences, with 30% to 35% occurring only once. Findings of the study overall: Strongly correlated with naive T cell percentage was TCR beta diversity.

The clonotype was recovered from a woman aged 25 to 39 in good health. V is TRBV5-8 and J is TRBJ2-3; tentative D call: TRBD2 (5 bases). The sequencing sample was made of blood. The CDR3 protein is CASSPPRGSSTDTQYF. The CDR3 DNA sequence: TGTGCCAGCAGCCCGCCTCGGGGTAGTTCCACAGATACGCAGTATTTT.